Shown below are 24 T cell receptor beta chains from a single sample sequenced in a study of blood T cell repertoires in COVID-19. Produced via immunoSEQ multiplex PCR; TCRdb's table is partial and in-frame only. Of 160,000 or so clones in the sample, 75% to 90% were seen once. Sequences were obtained from PBMCs or T cells enriched from blood (not recorded which). The receptors shown here come from a woman aged 55-69 years who had recovered from COVID-19.

This chain uses TRBV5-1 with TRBJ2-2, with 7 bases identical to TRBD1. In germline, CDR1 is SGHRS, CDR2 YFSETQ. There are 15 residues in the CDR3. The V segment lost 8 bases and the J segment 7 bases; nucleotides outside the gene matches: 14. The CDR3 DNA reads TGCGCCAGTCAGCAAGGGGGCGCGGCGGGCGGGGAGCTGTTTTTT. Translation: CASQQGGAAGGELFF.

V and J are TRBV4-1 and TRBJ2-5; 10 bases agree with TRBD1. Germline assignment: CDR1 MGHRA and CDR2 YSYEKL. This CDR3 region has 14 residues. With 4 bases clipped from V and 1 base from J, the junction kept 0 bases outside the gene matches. CDR3 loop: CASSRTGGQETQYF. CDR3 bases: TGCGCCAGCAGCCGGACAGGGGGCCAAGAGACCCAGTACTTC.

This clone was found once. The rearrangement joins TRBV14 to TRBJ1-2; a possible D gene is TRBD1 (5 bases). The germline V and J ends were trimmed by 1 base and 8 bases, with 20 bases remaining between them. Per germline, CDR1 SGHDN and CDR2 FVKESK. This CDR3 spans 16 amino acids. The CDR3 is CASSQAWDSKLYGYTF. The CDR3 DNA reads TGTGCCAGCAGCCAAGCTTGGGACTCTAAACTCTACGGCTACACCTTC.

The chain couples TRBV10-3 to TRBJ1-4; perhaps TRBD1 as D (6 bases). The length of the CDR3 is 13 residues. Trimming removed 6 bases at V and 6 bases at J, with 11 bases between. CDR1 is ENHRY and CDR2 is SYGVKD in the germline V gene. The CDR3 DNA reads TGTGCCATCAGGGGGGCTTCTGATGAAAAACTGTTTTTT. Its protein is CAIRGASDEKLFF.

About this clone itself: Other DNA variants within this sample encode the same CDR3. This chain links TRBV7-6 with TRBJ1-1; D possibly corresponds to TRBD1 (6 bases). In germline, CDR1 is SGHVS, CDR2 FNYEAQ. The V end was cut by 1 base, the J end by 1 base, with 7 bases between. CDR3 length: 14 amino acids. The CDR3 sequence: CASSLGRGNTEAFF. The CDR3 nucleotides read TGTGCCAGCAGCTTAGGCAGGGGGAACACTGAAGCTTTCTTT.

The chain links TRBV15 to TRBJ1-6, with a weak D call TRBD1 (6 bases). CDR3 size: 17 residues. The V end lost 1 base, the J end lost 3 bases, and 13 bases lay between the germline ends. The germline CDR1 and CDR2 sequences are LNHNV and YYDKDF (reference sequence). The CDR3 bases are TGTGCCACCAGCAGAGGGACAGCTAGAGACTATAATTCACCCCTCCACTTT. The encoded protein is CATSRGTARDYNSPLHF.

The rearrangement uses TRBV5-5 and TRBJ2-5, with 10 bases matching TRBD2. CDR1 SGHKS and CDR2 YYEKEE come from the germline V gene (reference sequence). The CDR3 contains 15 residues. J was trimmed by 8 bases and V by 0 bases; bases with no gene match: 7. CDR3 in DNA: TGTGCCAGCAGCTTGGTACTAGCGGGGCCAACTACCCAGTACTTC. It yields the protein CASSLVLAGPTTQYF.

The chain recombines TRBV5-4 with TRBJ1-3; D possibly corresponds to TRBD1 (5 bases). This CDR3 spans 15 amino acids. V gave up 0 bases and J gave up 4 bases, with 11 bases separating them. Germline loops: CDR1 SGHNT, CDR2 YYREEE (reference sequence). CDR3 sequence: CASSLAGGLGNTIYF. CDR3 sequence (DNA): TGTGCCAGCAGCTTGGCGGGGGGTTTGGGAAACACCATATATTTT.

This clone was seen once. The rearrangement joins TRBV4-1 to TRBJ2-3; D is possibly TRBD1 (5 bases). V was shortened by 1 base and J by 6 bases, with 14 bases between the two germline ends. The CDR3 totals 15 residues. Looked up from germline, CDR1 is MGHRA and CDR2 is YSYEKL. The CDR3: CASSQVHRNSDTQYF. The CDR3 nucleotides read TGCGCCAGCAGCCAAGTCCACAGGAATTCTGATACGCAGTATTTT.

The chain has TRBV5-1 and TRBJ2-5, with D possibly TRBD1 on 5 matching bases. V lost 0 bases and J lost 1, with 16 bases in between. The CDR3 has 17 residues. Germline assignment: CDR1 SGHRS and CDR2 YFSETQ. The CDR3 DNA sequence: TGCGCCAGCAGCTTGGCCCCGGTAGGACAAAGCCAAGAGACCCAGTACTTC. It specifies CASSLAPVGQSQETQYF.

This chain uses TRBV2 with TRBJ2-7; TRBD1 aligns across 10 bases. Trimming took 4 bases from V and 5 from J; bases not matched to a gene: 8. Germline loops: CDR1 SNHLY, CDR2 FYNNEI. This CDR3 region has 15 residues. CDR3 amino acids: CASSGRDRGTHEQYF. In DNA form, the CDR3 reads TGTGCCAGCAGTGGCCGGGACAGGGGCACCCACGAGCAGTACTTC.

As DNA, the CDR3 is TGCGCCAGCAGCCCCACGTCGACAGGGGTGTCCTACGAGCAGTACTTC. The encoded protein is CASSPTSTGVSYEQYF. The chain combines TRBV5-1 with TRBJ2-7; 8 bases are shared with TRBD1. The CDR3 has 16 residues. The J segment lost 1 base and the V segment lost 4 bases, leaving 10 bases of the junction unmatched. Germline loops: CDR1 SGHRS, CDR2 YFSETQ.

The rearrangement joins TRBV13 to TRBJ2-1; D uncertain. The CDR3 spans 15 residues. Germline-derived CDR1 and CDR2 are PRHDT and FYEKMQ (reference sequence). The V end was cut by 4 bases, the J end by 1 base, with 11 bases between. The CDR3 here is CASSSNLLSYNEQFF. The CDR3 nucleotides are TGTGCCAGCAGCTCGAACTTATTGTCCTACAATGAGCAGTTCTTC. The variable domain in full, completed from reference TRBV13 and TRBJ2-1, reads AAGVIQSPRHLIKEKRETATLKCYPIPRHDTVYWYQQGPGQDPQFLISFYEKMQSDKGSIPDRFSAQQFSDYHSELNMSSLELGDSALYFCASSSNLLSYNEQFFGPGTRLTVL.

This rearrangement joins TRBV7-8 to TRBJ1-5; the match to TRBD1 covers 7 bases. CDR1 and CDR2 (germline): SGHVS, FQNEAQ. The CDR3 length is 15 residues. V lost 0 bases to trimming and J lost 3 bases; unmatched junction nucleotides: 2. The CDR3 region has the DNA TGTGCCAGCAGCTTAGCAGGGGGCCTCAATCAGCCCCAGCATTTT. Its translation is CASSLAGGLNQPQHF. The variable domain in full, completed from reference TRBV7-8 and TRBJ1-5, reads GAGVSQSPRYKVAKRGQDVALRCDPISGHVSLFWYQQALGQGPEFLTYFQNEAQLDKSGLPSDRFFAERPEGSVSTLKIQRTQQEDSAVYLCASSLAGGLNQPQHFGDGTRLSIL.

The gene calls are TRBV4-1 and TRBJ2-3; 8 nucleotides line up with TRBD2. Germline CDR1 MGHRA, CDR2 YSYEKL. The V segment lost 4 bases and the J segment 6 bases; nucleotides outside the gene matches: 9. The CDR3 loop spans 15 amino acids. The CDR3 reads CASSRNPGGEDTQYF. CDR3 coding DNA: TGCGCCAGCAGCCGAAACCCCGGGGGGGAGGATACGCAGTATTTT.

The chain carries TRBV6-1 and TRBJ2-1; 9 bases fit TRBD1. Per germline, CDR1 MNHNS and CDR2 SASEGT. V gave up 2 bases and J gave up 10 bases; unmatched junction bases: 12. This CDR3 is 16 amino acids long. CDR3: CASSESPWTGDGEQFF. In nucleotides, the CDR3 is TGTGCCAGCAGTGAATCACCGTGGACAGGGGACGGCGAGCAGTTCTTC.

The V gene is TRBV9, the J gene TRBJ1-3; D gene uncertain. The CDR3 covers 14 residues. From germline, CDR1 is SGDLS and CDR2 YYNGEE. Trimming took 1 base from V and 8 from J, leaving 13 bases between them. Written as DNA, the CDR3 is TGTGCCAGCAGCGTATCTATTAGCGAAGACACCATATATTTT. It is translated as CASSVSISEDTIYF.

On this clone itself: A single base separates this from a much larger clone, so it may be a read error. Other DNA variants within this sample encode the same CDR3. This chain uses TRBV5-1 with TRBJ1-1; D gene unclear. This CDR3 comprises 14 residues. Germline V CDR1 and CDR2: SGHRS, YFSETQ. The CDR3 loop is CASSLQAANTEAFF. The CDR3 DNA is TGCGCTAGCAGCTTGCAGGCAGCTAACACTGAAGCTTTCTTT.

The genes are TRBV5-1 and TRBJ1-5, with TRBD1 matching 7 bases. There are 14 residues in the CDR3. J lost 7 bases, V lost 0 bases, and 4 bases had no gene match. CDR1 and CDR2 (germline): SGHRS, YFSETQ. The CDR3 region has the DNA TGCGCCAGCAGCTTGGTGGCAGGGGGACAGCCCCAGCATTTT. Its translation is CASSLVAGGQPQHF.

The CDR3 protein is CASSILQGATITDIQYF. DNA of the CDR3: TGTGCCAGTAGTATATTGCAGGGGGCGACTATTACGGACATTCAGTACTTC. The J gene is TRBJ2-4, the V gene TRBV19; 8 nucleotides match TRBD1. Trimming removed 2 bases from V and 8 bases from J; junction bases left unmatched: 14. Germline V gene lookup returns CDR1 LNHDA and CDR2 SQIVND (reference sequence). The CDR3 runs 17 residues.

The chain combines TRBV29-1 with TRBJ1-1; the D gene is possibly TRBD1 (5 bases). CDR1 is SQVTM, CDR2 ANQGSEA, per germline. V dropped 7 bases and J dropped 0 bases, with 12 bases sitting between them. This CDR3 is built from 13 residues. CDR3 DNA sequence: TGCAGCGCAACACAGGAAATGAACACTGAAGCTTTCTTT. Translated, it gives CSATQEMNTEAFF.

This clone was seen a handful of times. CDR3 sequence reads: CASSERRGSTGELFF. CDR3 DNA: TGTGCCAGCAGTGAACGGCGGGGGAGCACCGGGGAGCTGTTTTTT. This chain joins TRBV6-1 and TRBJ2-2; 7 positions match TRBD2. Per germline, CDR1 MNHNS and CDR2 SASEGT. The CDR3 covers 15 residues. With V trimmed by 2 bases and J by 4 bases, 4 bases remained unmatched.

The chain has TRBV10-3 and TRBJ1-4, with D hard to call. V gave up 2 bases and J gave up 6 bases, with 13 bases separating them. The germline gives CDR1 ENHRY, CDR2 SYGVKD. This CDR3 has 15 amino acids. The CDR3 reads CAISETGRADEKLFF. CDR3 nucleotide sequence: TGTGCCATCAGTGAGACTGGGAGGGCCGATGAAAAACTGTTTTTT.

The chain links TRBV24-1 to TRBJ2-6, with D unclear. The V gene's germline CDR1 is KGHDR and CDR2 SFDVKD. Trimming removed 1 base at V and 4 bases at J, with 16 bases between. The length of the CDR3 is 18 residues. CDR3: CATSDFKQNWAGANVLTF. DNA of the CDR3: TGTGCCACCAGTGATTTCAAGCAAAACTGGGCCGGGGCCAACGTCCTGACTTTC.